These T cell receptor beta chains were read from a single sample in a study of blood T cell repertoires in COVID-19. TCRdb keeps only in-frame clones here, not all; method: immunoSEQ multiplex PCR. The sample consists of 200,000 to 250,000 clones, about 88% of them appearing once. Specimen: PBMCs or T cells enriched from blood (not recorded which). These receptors came from a woman younger than 45 who had recovered from COVID-19. The CDR3 runs from the conserved cysteine through the conserved F or W. A D gene is named only where the DNA matches it firmly. Clone size, where shown, is once, few, many, or a class for clones that have expanded.

D,V,J,size,CDR3,DNA
NA,TRBV12-3/TRBV12-4,TRBJ1-5,once,CASRISRDQPQHF,TGTGCCAGCAGGATCAGCCGGGATCAGCCCCAGCATTTT
NA,TRBV19,TRBJ2-5,NA,CASSLRGLGGEQETQYF,TGTGCCAGTAGTCTCCGGGGGTTGGGCGGGGAGCAAGAGACCCAGTACTTC
NA,TRBV5-6,TRBJ2-4,NA,CASSTGHILAKNIQYF,TGTGCCAGCAGTACGGGACACATACTAGCCAAAAACATTCAGTACTTC
NA,TRBV6-5,TRBJ1-2,NA,CASRDGGYGYTF,TGTGCCAGCAGGGACGGGGGCTATGGCTACACCTTC
NA,TRBV11-2,TRBJ2-1,NA,CASSWTGGVYNEQFF,TGTGCCAGCAGCTGGACCGGGGGAGTCTACAATGAGCAGTTCTTC
NA,TRBV7-2,TRBJ2-5,NA,CASSLGTAETQYF,TGTGCCAGCAGCTTAGGCACAGCTGAGACCCAGTACTTC
NA,TRBV6-5,TRBJ1-1,NA,CASSYAPTGRSTEAFF,TGTGCCAGCAGTTATGCCCCTACAGGGCGGAGCACTGAAGCTTTCTTT
TRBD1,TRBV5-5,TRBJ1-2,NA,CASSMTGGAGYTF,TGTGCCAGCAGTATGACAGGGGGCGCTGGCTACACCTTC
TRBD2,TRBV7-9,TRBJ2-7,once,CATSSSSGGPYEQYF,TGTGCCACAAGCAGCTCTAGCGGGGGACCCTACGAGCAGTACTTC
NA,TRBV19,TRBJ1-6,NA,CASSRSGQLSSYNSPLHF,TGTGCCAGTAGCAGATCAGGACAGCTCAGCTCCTATAATTCACCCCTCCACTTT
TRBD1,TRBV12-3/TRBV12-4,TRBJ1-2,NA,CASSPGTAYGYTF,TGTGCCAGCAGTCCCGGGACAGCCTATGGCTACACCTTC
NA,TRBV3-1/TRBV3-2,TRBJ2-3,NA,CASSQHGGSSTDTQYF,TGTGCCAGCAGCCAACATGGGGGGTCAAGCACAGATACGCAGTATTTT
NA,TRBV6-5,TRBJ1-2,NA,CASSYDSTFYGYTF,TGTGCCAGCAGTTACGACAGTACGTTCTATGGCTACACCTTC
TRBD1,TRBV11-2,TRBJ1-6,NA,CASSFGTDNSPLHF,TGTGCCAGCAGCTTTGGGACAGATAATTCACCCCTCCACTTT
NA,TRBV9,TRBJ1-2,NA,CASSPRRGDYGYTF,TGTGCCAGCAGCCCACGACGGGGGGACTATGGCTACACCTTC
NA,TRBV4-1,TRBJ2-2,NA,CASSQGPFRRANTGELFF,TGCGCCAGCAGCCAAGGCCCGTTCCGGAGGGCGAACACCGGGGAGCTGTTTTTT
TRBD2,TRBV19,TRBJ2-1,NA,CASSVGGVSWEQFF,TGTGCCAGTAGTGTCGGGGGGGTATCGTGGGAGCAGTTCTTC
TRBD1,TRBV28,TRBJ2-7,NA,CASRPPGGQPSSYEQYF,TGTGCCAGCAGGCCCCCTGGGGGACAGCCTAGCTCCTACGAGCAGTACTTC
TRBD2,TRBV7-2,TRBJ2-1,NA,CASSSLAGAYNEQFF,TGTGCCAGCAGCTCCCTAGCGGGGGCCTACAATGAGCAGTTCTTC
TRBD1,TRBV25-1,TRBJ1-5,NA,CASRMTGEGQPQHF,TGTGCCAGCAGGATGACAGGGGAGGGACAGCCCCAGCATTTT
NA,TRBV12-3/TRBV12-4,TRBJ1-3,once,CASSFRNTIYF,TGTGCCAGCAGTTTTCGGAACACCATATATTTT
TRBD1,TRBV7-3,TRBJ1-1,NA,CASSNRGLAEAFF,TGTGCCAGCAGTAACAGGGGGCTGGCTGAAGCTTTCTTT
NA,TRBV19,TRBJ2-3,NA,CASSIAQHTDTQYF,TGTGCCAGTAGTATAGCACAGCACACAGATACGCAGTATTTT
NA,TRBV2,TRBJ1-2,NA,CASSDHVYGYTF,TGTGCCAGCAGTGATCATGTCTATGGCTACACCTTC
TRBD1,TRBV4-1,TRBJ1-2,few,CASSPRDRGNYGYTF,TGCGCCAGCAGCCCCCGGGACAGGGGCAACTATGGCTACACCTTC
TRBD2,TRBV5-6,TRBJ2-3,NA,CASSSLLAGVTDTQYF,TGTGCCAGCAGCTCCTTACTAGCGGGGGTTACAGATACGCAGTATTTT
TRBD1,TRBV7-8,TRBJ1-1,NA,CASSSWGRGLRNTEAFF,TGTGCCAGCAGCTCATGGGGCAGGGGGCTTAGGAACACTGAAGCTTTCTTT
TRBD1,TRBV7-9,TRBJ1-3,many,CASSPRQGLSSGNTIYF,TGTGCCAGCAGCCCTAGACAGGGATTAAGCTCTGGAAACACCATATATTTT
NA,TRBV7-2,TRBJ1-4,NA,CASSPLGSTNEKLFF,TGTGCCAGCAGCCCATTGGGGAGCACTAATGAAAAACTGTTTTTT
TRBD1,TRBV7-2,TRBJ2-7,NA,CASSSRPGQGAGEQYF,TGTGCCAGCAGCTCAAGACCGGGACAGGGGGCCGGTGAGCAGTACTTC
TRBD1,TRBV30,TRBJ1-2,NA,CAWSAWTGGYPNYGYTF,TGTGCCTGGAGTGCGTGGACAGGGGGGTATCCTAACTATGGCTACACCTTC
TRBD2,TRBV4-3,TRBJ2-3,NA,CASSQRLSSPGGPRDTQYF,TGCGCCAGCAGCCAACGCCTCTCCTCTCCGGGGGGGCCGAGAGATACGCAGTATTTT
NA,TRBV7-9,TRBJ1-3,NA,CASSLGAGVPSGNTIYF,TGTGCCAGCAGCTTAGGAGCGGGGGTACCCTCTGGAAACACCATATATTTT
NA,TRBV7-8,TRBJ1-3,NA,CASSSTQGGNTIYF,TGTGCCAGCAGCTCAACACAGGGAGGAAACACCATATATTTT